The 2 T cell receptor beta chains below all came from one sample that was sequenced in a study of human CD8 memory T cell subsets. The TCR beta sequencing libraries came from UMI-labeled 5' RACE. TCRdb reprocessed the 5' RACE reads and keeps a single row for each CDR3 protein, giving no DNA. The sample has roughly 17,000 distinct CDR3 sequences. Sequencing used CD8+ stem-like memory T cells (TSCM and TCM) sorted from PBMCs. Documented subset: stem-like memory CD8 T cells (TSTEM), CCR7+ PD-1- TIGIT-. The receptors originated from a human donor in good health.

This chain connects TRBV12-3 or TRBV12-4 to TRBJ1-1. CDR3 length: 14 amino acids. CDR3 protein: CASSFIGGGAEAFF.

The chain carries TRBV28 and TRBJ2-3; TCRdb's assignment of TRBD2 cannot be checked, as there is no DNA. The CDR3 sequence is 16 residues long. Germline V gene lookup returns CDR1 MDHEN and CDR2 SYDVKM. The CDR3 sequence: CASSFPLAGGTDTQYF.